The sequence of this TCR beta chain was determined in a study of OX40 agonist ivuxolimab in advanced cancers. About the investigation overall: The costimulatory receptor OX40 (CD134) was targeted by ivuxolimab, a fully human IgG2 agonistic monoclonal antibody. Peripheral TCRbeta sequencing aimed to test whether ivuxolimab altered TCR sequence diversity and caused clonal T-cell expansion. Prior anti-PD-1, anti-PD-L1 or anti-CTLA-4 therapy was permitted, and checkpoint inhibitors had been received by about 44% of dose-escalation patients. The dose-escalation cohort was about 83% male with a mean age of roughly 62 years, ranging from about 20 to 85. The paper covers the monotherapy dose-escalation part of the phase I ivuxolimab trial, which included N of about 50 patients. Intravenous ivuxolimab was administered to patients every 2 weeks at six dose levels: 0.01, 0.1, 0.3, 1.5, 3 and 10 mg/kg. Partial responses occurred in three dose-escalation patients, of whom one had hepatocellular carcinoma and two had cutaneous melanoma. Among the 50 to 55 dose-escalation patients, roughly 20 had hepatocellular carcinoma, some 15 melanoma, 9 renal cell carcinoma and 9 head and neck cancer. Broader findings and caveats from the paper: Partial responders in the 0.1-3.0 mg/kg groups had among the lowest normalized peripheral clonal expansion, especially among CD8+ T cells. Which antigens the clonally expanded peripheral T cells were specific for was not determined. After ivuxolimab, CD8+ T cells had more expanded clones than CD4+ T cells on average. Low levels of normalized T-cell clonal expansion were also seen in some patients who did not respond. At doses of 0.1 to 3.0 mg/kg, clonal expansion of both CD4+ and CD8+ blood T cells was observed from baseline to week 6.

Genomic DNA was isolated from the sorted cells so that the TCRbeta CDR3 region could be sequenced. The immunoSEQ Assay was used for sequencing of TCRbeta CDR3 regions. The immuneACCESS repertoire file appears here via TCRdb, limited to in-frame rearrangements. These files lack a portion of the clones; in checked studies, under half of the deficit traces to unresolved V genes, and the cause of the others is not known. The sample records some 50,000 clones, over 65% of which are singletons. Clones ranked in the top ten supply about 3% of the sample. A word on this clone: Its binding antigen is unknown. Base quality data are lacking; no much larger clone is found one base away.

CDR1 is given as DFQATT and CDR2 as SNEGSKA, both from the germline V gene (reference sequence). V is trimmed back by 6 bases and J by 5 bases, and the junction contains 3 bases that no gene match accounts for. The CDR3, from cysteine to phenylalanine, totals 11 residues. Of the read, only the CDR3 DNA is kept; its 33 bases are in frame from base 1. Patients with a history of autoimmune disease or receiving systemic immunosuppression were excluded from the trial. Peripheral blood for TCR sequencing was drawn from every dose cohort at baseline, at cycle 4 day 1 and at cycle 7 day 1. Samples came from an open-label, multicenter, first-in-human phase I dose-escalation trial of ivuxolimab. The trial enrolled adults with locally advanced or metastatic head and neck squamous cell, hepatocellular, melanoma or renal cell carcinoma. Before TCR sequencing, CD4+ T cells and CD8+ T cells from peripheral blood were sorted into separate populations.

The source of this sequence is an adult with an advanced solid tumor such as melanoma, head and neck, liver or kidney cancer. The rearrangement combines TRBV20-1 with TRBJ2-7; 8 central bases correspond to TRBD2. The sample in question was CD4+ or CD8+ T cells sorted from blood, obtained in a trial of the OX40 agonist ivuxolimab. The CDR3 corresponds to CSALGGDEQYF. Read as DNA, the sequence is TGCAGTGCCCTCGGGGGGGACGAGCAGTACTTC.